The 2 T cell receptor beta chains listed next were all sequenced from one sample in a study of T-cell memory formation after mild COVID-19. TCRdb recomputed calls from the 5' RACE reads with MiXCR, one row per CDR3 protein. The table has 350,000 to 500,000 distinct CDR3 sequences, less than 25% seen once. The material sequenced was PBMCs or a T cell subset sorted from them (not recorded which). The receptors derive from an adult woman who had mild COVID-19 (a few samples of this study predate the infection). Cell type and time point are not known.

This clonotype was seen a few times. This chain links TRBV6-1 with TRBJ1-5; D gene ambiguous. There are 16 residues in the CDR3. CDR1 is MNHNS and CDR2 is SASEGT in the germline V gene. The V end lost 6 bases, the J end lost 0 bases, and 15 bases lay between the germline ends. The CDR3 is CASSGFRHDSNQPQHF. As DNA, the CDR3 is TGTGCCAGCAGCGGGTTTAGGCACGATAGCAATCAGCCCCAGCATTTT.

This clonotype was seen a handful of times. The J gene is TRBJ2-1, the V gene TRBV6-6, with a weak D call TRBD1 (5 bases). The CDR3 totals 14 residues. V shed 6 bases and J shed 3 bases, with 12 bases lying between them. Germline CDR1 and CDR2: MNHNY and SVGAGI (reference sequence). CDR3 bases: TGTGCCAGCAGGAAGAAGGGGCTCTACAATGAGCAGTTCTTC. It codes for CASRKKGLYNEQFF.